Sequencing of this T cell receptor beta chain was carried out in a study of T cell changes during pregnancy in multiple sclerosis. Sequenced by immunoSEQ multiplex PCR; TCRdb stores in-frame clones only, minus some. The sample lists 70,000 to 85,000 clones, 92% occurring once. The CDR3 is 15 residues long. V lost 3 bases to trimming and J lost 2 bases, with 13 bases between them. Germline CDR1 reads LNHNV; CDR2 reads YYDKDF (reference sequence). Sequences were derived from peripheral blood, sampled before pregnancy. The chain uses TRBV15 and TRBJ1-1, with a possible D match to TRBD1 (6 bases). This TCR was recovered from a female donor with multiple sclerosis, enrolled in a pregnancy study. The CDR3 DNA follows: TGTGCCACCAGCAGTTTCCCACAGGGAAACACTGAAGCTTTCTTT. As protein: CATSSFPQGNTEAFF.